These 23 T cell receptor beta chains were all obtained from the same sample, sequenced in a study of CD8 T cells in ankylosing spondylitis. TCRdb reprocessed the 5' RACE reads with MiXCR, giving one entry per CDR3 protein. This sample carries roughly 280,000 distinct CDR3 sequences, around 19% of them seen once, and the ten largest clones take about 8.2%. Sequences were obtained from blood, either unsorted or a sorted T cell fraction (not recorded which). The receptors stem from a male donor with ankylosing spondylitis or in good health (not recorded which).

This chain connects TRBV15 to TRBJ2-1; no reliable D call. The CDR3 spans 12 residues. CDR1 and CDR2 from the germline V gene are LNHNV and YYDKDF (reference sequence). Trimming stripped 0 bases from V and 10 bases from J, with 7 bases between. CDR3 DNA sequence: TGTGCCACCAGCAGAGATGGGCGGGAGCAGTTCTTC. It translates to CATSRDGREQFF.

This chain joins TRBV3-1 and TRBJ2-5; a weak D match, TRBD1 (5 bases). The V and J ends lost 4 bases and 7 bases respectively, with 16 bases between them. Germline V gene sequence: CDR1 LGHDT, CDR2 YNNKEL (reference sequence). This CDR3 has 14 residues. CDR3 in DNA: TGTGCCAGCAGCCCCTCCAGGGATCAGGGGACCCAGTACTTC. This encodes CASSPSRDQGTQYF.

Notes on this clonotype: Compared with germline, one end of the junction differs, possibly owing to a read error. The chain combines TRBV7-9 with TRBJ2-5, with 11 bases fitting TRBD2. This CDR3 is 15 amino acids long. In germline, CDR1 is SEHNR, CDR2 FQNEAQ (reference sequence). This CDR3 reads CTSSLTSGMQETQYF. The CDR3 region has the DNA TGTACCAGCAGCTTGACTAGCGGGATGCAAGAGACCCAGTACTTC. Using reference TRBV7-9 and TRBJ2-5 for the parts outside the CDR3, the full variable domain is DTGVSQNPRHKITKRGQNVTFRCDPISEHNRLYWYRQTLGQGPEFLTYFQNEAQLEKSRLLSDRFSAERPKGSFSTLEIQRTEQGDSAMYLCTSSLTSGMQETQYFGPGTRLLVL.

This clonotype was detected a few times. The rearrangement joins TRBV27 to TRBJ2-7, with 8 bases aligning to TRBD2. CDR3 size: 15 residues. Germline V gives CDR1 MNHEY, CDR2 SMNVEV (reference sequence). With 0 bases clipped from V and 3 bases from J, the junction kept 4 bases outside the gene matches. CDR3 sequence (DNA): TGTGCCAGCAGTTTATCGACGGGAGGGATCTACGAGCAGTACGTC. Translating gives CASSLSTGGIYEQYV.

This rearrangement joins TRBV10-3 to TRBJ2-3, with 7 nucleotides matching TRBD2. The CDR3 sequence is 18 residues long. Unmatched junction bases numbered 18, after V lost 5 bases and J lost 4 bases. CDR1 is ENHRY, CDR2 SYGVKD, per germline. The DNA of the CDR3 is TGTGCCATCAGTACCCCTGACAATGCGGGAGTCGGAGCAGATACGCAGTATTTT. Protein product: CAISTPDNAGVGADTQYF.

The rearrangement links TRBV7-2 to TRBJ2-1, with TRBD2 as a possible D gene (5 bases). V dropped 7 bases and J dropped 9 bases, with 19 bases sitting between them. The CDR3 loop spans 14 amino acids. Germline CDR1 reads SGHTA; CDR2 reads FQGNSA. This CDR3 is CASTIEAGSSEQFF. CDR3 DNA: TGTGCCAGCACTATCGAGGCGGGCAGTAGTGAGCAGTTCTTC. Full variable domain (outside the CDR3, taken from reference TRBV7-2 and TRBJ2-1): GAGVSQSPSNKVTEKGKDVELRCDPISGHTALYWYRQSLGQGLEFLIYFQGNSAPDKSGLPSDRFSAERTGGSVSTLTIQRTQQEDSAVYLCASTIEAGSSEQFFGPGTRLTVL.

This chain joins TRBV7-2 and TRBJ2-1; a weak D match, TRBD1 (5 bases). V dropped 1 base and J dropped 4 bases, with 11 bases sitting between them. The CDR3 is made up of 15 amino acids. Germline V gene lookup returns CDR1 SGHTA and CDR2 FQGNSA. The CDR3 DNA sequence: TGTGCCAGCAGCTTAGAAGGGGCGAAGTACAATGAGCAGTTCTTC. It specifies CASSLEGAKYNEQFF.

The chain combines TRBV27 with TRBJ2-3; D is undetermined. The V gene's germline CDR1 is MNHEY and CDR2 SMNVEV (reference sequence). This CDR3 comprises 15 residues. Trimming shortened V by 6 bases and J by 4 bases, and 17 bases separated the two germline ends. The CDR3 loop reads CASSPTRAWADTQYF. The CDR3 DNA follows: TGTGCCAGCAGCCCGACACGGGCGTGGGCAGATACGCAGTATTTT.

The chain carries TRBV5-1 and TRBJ2-1; D perhaps matches TRBD1 (5 bases). Trimming removed 0 bases from V and 0 bases from J, with 13 bases in between. The CDR3 contains 17 residues. Germline V gives CDR1 SGHRS, CDR2 YFSETQ. The CDR3 DNA is TGCGCCAGCAGCTTGGCTAAGGGGCCCAGCTCCTACAATGAGCAGTTCTTC. It translates to CASSLAKGPSSYNEQFF.

As to this clonotype: One end of the junction fails to match germline, which may point to a read error. The chain uses TRBV12-3 or TRBV12-4 and TRBJ2-4; D gene uncertain. This CDR3 contains 14 residues. The CDR3 DNA sequence: TGTGCCAGCAGTTTAGTAGGTTCCAAAAACATTCAGCACTTC. Amino acid sequence: CASSLVGSKNIQHF.

V gene TRBV24-1 combines with J gene TRBJ1-4; D might be TRBD1 (6 bases). Germline loops: CDR1 KGHDR, CDR2 SFDVKD. The CDR3 consists of 15 residues. V was clipped by 4 bases and J by 8 bases, with 16 bases between them. CDR3 nucleotide sequence: TGTGCCACCAGTGAGGGCCGAGGGACATCGGAAAAACTGTTTTTT. Encoded protein: CATSEGRGTSEKLFF.

This chain uses TRBV7-2 with TRBJ1-5; D gene unclear. The V and J ends lost 5 bases and 3 bases respectively, with 8 bases between them. The germline gives CDR1 SGHTA, CDR2 FQGNSA. The CDR3 has 13 residues. CDR3 sequence (DNA): TGTGCCAGCAGCGCGGATCTCAATCAGCCCCAGCATTTT. Its protein is CASSADLNQPQHF.

Only a few counts were recorded for this clonotype. This sequence joins TRBV19 and TRBJ2-5, with a weak D call TRBD2 (5 bases). V lost 3 bases to trimming and J lost 5 bases, with 10 bases between them. The germline V gene encodes CDR1 LNHDA and CDR2 SQIVND (reference sequence). The CDR3 loop spans 13 amino acids. CDR3 bases: TGTGCCAGTAGTATTGGAGGTCGGGAGACCCAGTACTTC. Protein: CASSIGGRETQYF. Supplemented by reference TRBV19 and TRBJ2-5, the full variable domain reads DGGITQSPKYLFRKEGQNVTLSCEQNLNHDAMYWYRQDPGQGLRLIYYSQIVNDFQKGDIAEGYSVSREKKESFPLTVTSAQKNPTAFYLCASSIGGRETQYFGPGTRLLVL.

This clonotype was recorded at least ten times. The chain uses TRBV5-1 and TRBJ2-3; 11 positions match TRBD2. The V and J ends lost 4 bases and 3 bases, in that order; junction bases with no gene match: 7. CDR1 SGHRS and CDR2 YFSETQ come from the germline V gene. The CDR3 is 16 residues long. In nucleotides, the CDR3 is TGCGCCAGCAGCCTCGTAGCGGGAGGGACGACAGATACGCAGTATTTT. Translation: CASSLVAGGTTDTQYF.

In this sample, this clonotype turned up many times. CDR3 amino acids: CATSRNTPGENGYTF. In DNA, the CDR3 is TGTGCCACCAGCAGAAACACGCCCGGGGAAAATGGCTACACCTTC. The rearrangement joins TRBV15 to TRBJ1-2, with D unresolved. This CDR3 comprises 15 residues. With 2 bases removed from V and 6 bases from J, the gap between germline ends came to 16 bases. CDR1 is LNHNV and CDR2 is YYDKDF in the germline V gene (reference sequence).

This clonotype has ten or more counts. The chain has TRBV12-3 or TRBV12-4 and TRBJ2-3; TRBD2 matches at 8 bases. Trimming at V came to 3 bases and at J to 1 base, leaving 15 bases not matched to a gene. The CDR3 spans 19 residues. The CDR3 DNA reads TGTGCCAGCAGTTTTGGACGGGGGGGGTTTTTTCGGGGCACAGATACGCAGTATTTT. Translation: CASSFGRGGFFRGTDTQYF.

The table lists this clonotype with a few counts. V and J are TRBV18 and TRBJ1-5, with 7 bases fitting TRBD1. This CDR3 spans 18 amino acids. V lost 6 bases, J lost 0 bases, and 14 bases stayed unmatched. Germline V gene data show CDR1 as KGHSH and CDR2 as LQKENI. CDR3 bases: TGTGCCAGCTCGGCGGACAGGCCCGGGCCTTATAGCAATCAGCCCCAGCATTTT. This encodes CASSADRPGPYSNQPQHF.

The rearrangement links TRBV5-1 to TRBJ2-2, with D possibly being TRBD1 (5 bases). The CDR3 runs to 15 residues. Germline loops: CDR1 SGHRS, CDR2 YFSETQ. V lost 0 bases and J 3 bases, leaving 9 bases between the germline ends. CDR3 in DNA: TGCGCCAGCAGCTTGGAGGGGCGCGACACCGGGGAGCTGTTTTTT. It encodes CASSLEGRDTGELFF.

This chain connects TRBV5-1 to TRBJ2-2; no clear D gene. V was shortened by 4 bases and J by 0 bases, with 10 bases between the two germline ends. The CDR3 runs 15 residues. Germline V CDR1 and CDR2: SGHRS, YFSETQ. CDR3 in amino acids: CASSTRPANTGELFF. CDR3 bases: TGCGCCAGCAGCACAAGGCCAGCGAACACCGGGGAGCTGTTTTTT.

This chain uses TRBV14 with TRBJ2-2, with a weak D call TRBD2 (6 bases). Germline V CDR1 and CDR2: SGHDN, FVKESK. The CDR3 spans 19 residues. Trimming pared 0 bases from V and 4 bases from J, leaving 21 bases between. The CDR3 protein is CASSQENSGRERITGELFF. The CDR3 DNA reads as TGTGCCAGCAGCCAAGAAAATTCTGGTCGGGAGAGGATCACCGGGGAGCTGTTTTTT. Together with reference TRBV14 and TRBJ2-2, the CDR3 gives the full variable domain: EAGVTQFPSHSVIEKGQTVTLRCDPISGHDNLYWYRRVMGKEIKFLLHFVKESKQDESGMPNNRFLAERTGGTYSTLKVQPAELEDSGVYFCASSQENSGRERITGELFFGEGSRLTVL.

This clonotype was seen at least ten times. V and J are TRBV5-1 and TRBJ1-1; D gene unclear. Between the trimmed V and J ends, which lost 1 base and 8 bases, there was a span of 15 bases. The CDR3 totals 14 residues. Germline assignment: CDR1 SGHRS and CDR2 YFSETQ. This CDR3 is CASSLRAGLKEAFF. As DNA, the CDR3 is TGCGCCAGCAGCTTGAGGGCAGGCTTAAAGGAAGCTTTCTTT.

This chain joins TRBV12-3 or TRBV12-4 and TRBJ1-5; TRBD1 is a possible D gene (6 bases). The CDR3 has 16 residues. V lost 6 bases to trimming and J lost 6 bases, with 21 bases between them. The CDR3 sequence is CASSPEQGRGGQPQHF. The CDR3 DNA sequence: TGTGCCAGCAGCCCTGAACAGGGTAGGGGAGGTCAGCCCCAGCATTTT.

The V and J genes are TRBV7-9 and TRBJ2-5; no reliable D call. The CDR3 spans 13 residues. Germline CDR1 and CDR2: SEHNR and FQNEAQ (reference sequence). The ends were cut back, 2 bases at V and 2 bases at J, with 6 bases in the middle. The CDR3 loop is CASSLPWQETQYF. Written as DNA, the CDR3 is TGTGCCAGCAGCTTACCCTGGCAAGAGACCCAGTACTTC.